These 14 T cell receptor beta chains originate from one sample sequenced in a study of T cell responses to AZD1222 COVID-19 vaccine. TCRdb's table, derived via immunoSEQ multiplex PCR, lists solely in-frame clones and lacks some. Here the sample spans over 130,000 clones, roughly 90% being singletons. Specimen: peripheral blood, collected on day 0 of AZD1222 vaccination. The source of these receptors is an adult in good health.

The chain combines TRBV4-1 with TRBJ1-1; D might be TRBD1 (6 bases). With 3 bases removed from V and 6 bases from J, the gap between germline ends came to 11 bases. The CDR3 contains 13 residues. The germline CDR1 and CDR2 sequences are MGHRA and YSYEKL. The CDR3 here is CASSQRGGPEAFF. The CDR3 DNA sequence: TGCGCCAGCAGCCAGAGAGGGGGTCCTGAAGCTTTCTTT.

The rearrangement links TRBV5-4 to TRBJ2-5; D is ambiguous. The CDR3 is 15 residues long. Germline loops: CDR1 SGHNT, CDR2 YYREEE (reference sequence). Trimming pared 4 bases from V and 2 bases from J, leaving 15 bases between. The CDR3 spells CASSRVPGWQETQYF. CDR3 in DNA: TGTGCCAGCAGCCGGGTCCCCGGCTGGCAAGAGACCCAGTACTTC.

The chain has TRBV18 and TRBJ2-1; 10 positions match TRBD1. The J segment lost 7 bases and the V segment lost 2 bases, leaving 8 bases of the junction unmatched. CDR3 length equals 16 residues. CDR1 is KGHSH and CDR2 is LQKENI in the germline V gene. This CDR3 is CASSPIWRDRGNEQFF. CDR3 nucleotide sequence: TGTGCCAGCTCACCAATTTGGAGGGACAGGGGAAATGAGCAGTTCTTC.

CDR3 sequence (DNA): TGTGCCAGCAGCGAGGGGGGGGTCACCCCCGACGAGCAGTACTTC. Translating gives CASSEGGVTPDEQYF. The gene calls are TRBV9 and TRBJ2-7; a weak D match, TRBD2 (7 bases). CDR1 SGDLS and CDR2 YYNGEE come from the germline V gene. Deletions cut 3 bases from V and 5 bases from J, with 18 bases between. CDR3 size: 15 residues.

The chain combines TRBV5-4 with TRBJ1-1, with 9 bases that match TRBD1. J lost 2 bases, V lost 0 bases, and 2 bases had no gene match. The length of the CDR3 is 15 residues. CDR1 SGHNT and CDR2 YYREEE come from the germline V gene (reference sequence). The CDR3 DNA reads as TGTGCCAGCAGCTTGGGGGACAGGGCAAACACTGAAGCTTTCTTT. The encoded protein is CASSLGDRANTEAFF.

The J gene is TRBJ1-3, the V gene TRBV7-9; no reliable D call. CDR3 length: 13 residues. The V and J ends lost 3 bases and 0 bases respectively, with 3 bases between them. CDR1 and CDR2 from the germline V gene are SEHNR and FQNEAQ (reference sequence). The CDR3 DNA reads TGTGCCAGCAGCTTTCCCTCTGGAAACACCATATATTTT. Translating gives CASSFPSGNTIYF.

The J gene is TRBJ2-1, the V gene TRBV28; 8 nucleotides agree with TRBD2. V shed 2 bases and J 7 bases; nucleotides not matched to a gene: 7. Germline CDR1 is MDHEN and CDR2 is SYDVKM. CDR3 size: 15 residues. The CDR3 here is CASSLVVAGRNEQFF. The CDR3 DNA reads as TGTGCCAGCAGTTTAGTAGTAGCGGGACGAAATGAGCAGTTCTTC.

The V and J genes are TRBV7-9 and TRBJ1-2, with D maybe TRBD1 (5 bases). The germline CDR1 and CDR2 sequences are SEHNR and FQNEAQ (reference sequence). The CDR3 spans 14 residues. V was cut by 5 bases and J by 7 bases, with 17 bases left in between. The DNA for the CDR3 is TGTGCCAGCAGCCCGCGGGACCCTCGGAGTGGCTACACCTTC. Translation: CASSPRDPRSGYTF.

In DNA form, the CDR3 reads TGTGCCAGCTCACCACGGACATACAACACTGAAGCTTTCTTT. Amino acids: CASSPRTYNTEAFF. V and J are TRBV18 and TRBJ1-1; D perhaps matches TRBD1 (5 bases). CDR3 length: 14 residues. Between the trimmed V and J ends, which lost 1 base and 2 bases, there was a span of 8 bases. Germline CDR1 is KGHSH and CDR2 is LQKENI.

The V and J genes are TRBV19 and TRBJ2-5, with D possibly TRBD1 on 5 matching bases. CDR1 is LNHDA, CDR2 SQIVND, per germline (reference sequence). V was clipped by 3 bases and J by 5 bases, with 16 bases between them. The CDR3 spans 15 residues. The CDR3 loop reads CASSIGRAVRETQYF. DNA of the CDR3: TGTGCCAGTAGTATCGGCAGGGCAGTAAGGGAGACCCAGTACTTC.

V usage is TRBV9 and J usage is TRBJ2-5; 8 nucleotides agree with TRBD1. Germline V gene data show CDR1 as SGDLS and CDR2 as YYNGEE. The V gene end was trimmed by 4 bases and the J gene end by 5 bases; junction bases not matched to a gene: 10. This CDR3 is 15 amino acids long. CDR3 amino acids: CASSPTTGARETQYF. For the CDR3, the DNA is TGTGCCAGCAGCCCGACGACAGGGGCGAGGGAGACCCAGTACTTC.

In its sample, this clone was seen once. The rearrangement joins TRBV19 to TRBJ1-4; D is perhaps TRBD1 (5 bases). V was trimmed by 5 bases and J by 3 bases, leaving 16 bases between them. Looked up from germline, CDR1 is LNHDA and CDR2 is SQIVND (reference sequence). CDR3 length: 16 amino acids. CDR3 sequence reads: CASSPRDGAANEKLFF. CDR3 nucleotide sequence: TGTGCCAGTAGTCCTAGGGACGGTGCGGCTAATGAAAAACTGTTTTTT.

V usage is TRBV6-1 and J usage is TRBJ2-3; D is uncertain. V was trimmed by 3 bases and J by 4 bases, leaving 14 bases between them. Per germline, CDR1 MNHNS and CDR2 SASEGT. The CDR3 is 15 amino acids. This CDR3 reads CASSDLGGRADTQYF. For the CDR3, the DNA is TGTGCCAGCAGTGATCTGGGCGGAAGGGCAGATACGCAGTATTTT.

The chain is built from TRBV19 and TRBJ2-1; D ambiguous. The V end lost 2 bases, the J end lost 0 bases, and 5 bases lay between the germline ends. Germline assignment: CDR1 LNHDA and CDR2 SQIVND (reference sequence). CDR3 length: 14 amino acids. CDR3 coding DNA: TGTGCCAGTAGTATAACGAGCTCCTACAATGAGCAGTTCTTC. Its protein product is CASSITSSYNEQFF.